This T cell receptor beta chain is from a study of T cells in Graves' hyperthyroidism and ophthalmopathy. Study results and caveats: Researchers report that a 13 V-J model separated ophthalmopathy from stable hyperthyroidism.

This clonotype was observed at least ten times. Its antigen is as yet unknown. Authors of the study amplified TCR beta CDR3 regions from RNA transcripts. Researchers ran a first-round RT-PCR on the TCR CDR3 using the HTBI primer set. TCRdb independently ran MiXCR on the multiplex PCR reads; one entry per CDR3 protein. The sample consists of hundreds of thousands of distinct CDR3 sequences, more than 13% of them appearing once. Losses at the gene ends were 5 bases for V and 2 bases for J; bases not matched to a gene: 6. The CDR3 sequence is 14 residues long. CDR1 SEHNR and CDR2 FQNEAQ come from the germline V gene (reference sequence).

Sequencing used blood. This TCR was sampled from a woman younger than 45 with Graves' hyperthyroidism. The chain has TRBV7-9 and TRBJ2-7, with 7 positions matching TRBD2. The CDR3 region is CASSGGGSPYEQYF. The CDR3 DNA reads as TGTGCCAGCAGCGGGGGGGGTTCACCCTACGAGCAGTACTTC.